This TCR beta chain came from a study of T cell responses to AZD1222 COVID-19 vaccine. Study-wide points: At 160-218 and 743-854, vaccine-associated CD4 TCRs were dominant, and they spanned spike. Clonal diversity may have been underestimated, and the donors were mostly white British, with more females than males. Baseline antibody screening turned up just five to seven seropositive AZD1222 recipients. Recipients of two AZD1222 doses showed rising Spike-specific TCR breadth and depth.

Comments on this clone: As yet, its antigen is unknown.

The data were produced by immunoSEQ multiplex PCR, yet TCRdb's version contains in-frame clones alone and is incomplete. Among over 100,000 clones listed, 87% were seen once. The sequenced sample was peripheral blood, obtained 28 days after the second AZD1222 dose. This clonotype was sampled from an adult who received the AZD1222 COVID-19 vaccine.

Here the CDR3 DNA reads TGTGCCAGCAGTGACCCATCTATCCGCTACGAGCAGTACTTC. This encodes CASSDPSIRYEQYF. J is TRBJ2-7 and V is TRBV27; D is undetermined. The CDR3 sequence is 14 residues long. Germline V lookup: CDR1 MNHEY, CDR2 SMNVEV (reference sequence). V was clipped by 5 bases and J by 3 bases, with 14 bases between them.